Listed here are 23 T cell receptor beta chains from one sample, sequenced in a study of identical twins. Each CDR3 protein is one row after TCRdb ran MiXCR on the 5' RACE reads. The sample comprises some 570,000 distinct CDR3 sequences, about 20% of which are singletons, and about 0.48% rests with the top ten. This sample also appeared in a second study, on yellow fever vaccine responses in identical twins.

The sample consisted of CD4+ T cells sorted from blood. These receptors were taken from a woman younger than 30 in good health.

V gene TRBV27 combines with J gene TRBJ2-1; 7 bases are shared with TRBD2. The CDR3 runs to 15 residues. Trimming at V came to 4 bases and at J to 8 bases, leaving 11 bases not matched to a gene. The germline V gene has CDR1 MNHEY and CDR2 SMNVEV (reference sequence). For the CDR3, the DNA is TGTGCCAGCAGTTCATCCGGGACTACTCCCGATGAGCAGTTCTTC. Its protein is CASSSSGTTPDEQFF.

This clonotype came up a few times. The rearrangement uses TRBV7-2 and TRBJ2-2; no definite D call. V dropped 3 bases and J dropped 7 bases, with 15 bases sitting between them. Germline CDR1 and CDR2: SGHTA and FQGNSA. The CDR3 has 15 residues. The CDR3 is CASSFSLPWVGELFF. The CDR3 DNA reads as TGTGCCAGCAGCTTCTCGCTCCCGTGGGTCGGGGAGCTGTTTTTT.

The chain is built from TRBV7-2 and TRBJ2-1; D gene ambiguous. Trimming removed 0 bases from V and 6 bases from J, with 9 bases in between. Per germline, CDR1 SGHTA and CDR2 FQGNSA. The CDR3 runs to 14 residues. CDR3 bases: TGTGCCAGCAGCTTAGCTGCGTCCCGCAATGAGCAGTTCTTC. It encodes CASSLAASRNEQFF.

J is TRBJ2-3 and V is TRBV11-2; 12 nucleotides agree with TRBD2. CDR3 size: 15 residues. In germline, CDR1 is SGHAT, CDR2 FQNNGV. The J segment lost 3 bases and the V segment lost 4 bases, leaving 2 bases of the junction unmatched. CDR3 sequence: CASSSTSGGTDTQYF. Here the CDR3 DNA reads TGTGCCAGCAGCTCGACTAGCGGGGGAACAGATACGCAGTATTTT. The full variable domain, with the rest looked up from reference TRBV11-2 and TRBJ2-3, is EAGVAQSPRYKIIEKRQSVAFWCNPISGHATLYWYQQILGQGPKLLIQFQNNGVVDDSQLPKDRFSAERLKGVDSTLKIQPAKLEDSAVYLCASSSTSGGTDTQYFGPGTRLTVL.

The chain couples TRBV20-1 to TRBJ2-2, with 7 bases fitting TRBD2. CDR3 length equals 13 residues. J was trimmed by 5 bases and V by 5 bases; bases with no gene match: 5. Germline CDR1 and CDR2: DFQATT and SNEGSKA (reference sequence). CDR3 nucleotide sequence: TGCAGTGCTCCGCTGCGGGGGACCGGGGAGCTGTTTTTT. This gives the protein CSAPLRGTGELFF.

J is TRBJ2-4 and V is TRBV28; perhaps D is TRBD1 or TRBD2 (5 bases each). V gave up 4 bases and J gave up 1 base, with 17 bases separating them. This CDR3 has 17 residues. The germline V gene has CDR1 MDHEN and CDR2 SYDVKM. The chain's CDR3 is CASSWIWGPGAKNIQYF. The CDR3 bases are TGTGCCAGCAGTTGGATATGGGGACCAGGGGCCAAAAACATTCAGTACTTC.

In this sample, this clonotype turned up many times. V is TRBV12-3 or TRBV12-4 and J is TRBJ2-5; no clear D gene. CDR3 length: 11 residues. The V and J ends lost 6 bases and 5 bases respectively, with 7 bases between them. For the CDR3, the DNA is TGTGCCAGCAGCCCACGGGAGACCCAGTACTTC. Translating it yields CASSPRETQYF.

The chain uses TRBV2 and TRBJ2-7, with 14 bases identical to TRBD2. V trimming: 6 bases; J trimming: 4 bases; junction bases outside the gene matches: 11. The CDR3 totals 17 residues. In germline, CDR1 is SNHLY, CDR2 FYNNEI. The CDR3 DNA follows: TGTGCCAGCAGCTGGACTAGCGGGAGGCTTCCGGCATACGAGCAGTACTTC. Translating gives CASSWTSGRLPAYEQYF.

The chain employs TRBV7-2 and TRBJ2-1; D remains ambiguous. This CDR3 is 15 amino acids long. The V gene lost 5 bases and the J gene lost 5 bases, with 16 bases spanning the gap. In germline, CDR1 is SGHTA, CDR2 FQGNSA. This CDR3 reads CASSRYGMSDNEQFF. The CDR3 bases are TGTGCCAGCAGCCGATACGGAATGTCCGACAATGAGCAGTTCTTC. Variable domain in full (rest from reference TRBV7-2 and TRBJ2-1): GAGVSQSPSNKVTEKGKDVELRCDPISGHTALYWYRQSLGQGLEFLIYFQGNSAPDKSGLPSDRFSAERTGGSVSTLTIQRTQQEDSAVYLCASSRYGMSDNEQFFGPGTRLTVL.

In its sample, this clonotype was seen a few times. This chain uses TRBV15 with TRBJ1-5, with TRBD1 as a possible D gene (5 bases). V lost 1 base and J 4 bases, leaving 8 bases between the germline ends. CDR3 length equals 14 residues. Germline assignment: CDR1 LNHNV and CDR2 YYDKDF (reference sequence). In DNA, the CDR3 is TGTGCCACCAGCAGAGGGGGGGGGAATCAGCCCCAGCATTTT. It yields the protein CATSRGGGNQPQHF.

The V call is TRBV20-1, the J call TRBJ2-1; possible D gene TRBD2, 5 bases. Trimming removed 2 bases from V and 4 bases from J, with 18 bases in between. The germline V gene encodes CDR1 DFQATT and CDR2 SNEGSKA (reference sequence). This CDR3 is built from 16 residues. CDR3 protein: CSARLAGLSGYNEQFF. CDR3 nucleotides: TGCAGTGCTAGACTAGCAGGTCTCTCTGGGTACAATGAGCAGTTCTTC.

This clonotype was observed a few times. The chain is built from TRBV5-1 and TRBJ2-3, with D hard to call. V was cut by 0 bases and J by 0 bases, with 8 bases left in between. CDR1 is SGHRS and CDR2 is YFSETQ in the germline V gene. This CDR3 has 15 residues. The CDR3 bases are TGCGCCAGCAGCTTGGGGACCCTTAGCACAGATACGCAGTATTTT. Its translation: CASSLGTLSTDTQYF. The variable domain in full, with the rest retrieved from reference TRBV5-1 and TRBJ2-3, is KAGVTQTPRYLIKTRGQQVTLSCSPISGHRSVSWYQQTPGQGLQFLFEYFSETQRNKGNFPGRFSGRQFSNSRSEMNVSTLELGDSALYLCASSLGTLSTDTQYFGPGTRLTVL.

The rearrangement links TRBV5-1 to TRBJ2-1, with D tentatively TRBD1 (5 bases). The CDR3 sequence is 14 residues long. Germline V gives CDR1 SGHRS, CDR2 YFSETQ. V lost 1 base to trimming and J lost 6 bases, with 11 bases between them. The CDR3 protein is CASSLSQGTNEQFF. CDR3 sequence (DNA): TGCGCCAGCAGCTTGAGCCAGGGCACCAATGAGCAGTTCTTC.

J is TRBJ2-7 and V is TRBV12-3 or TRBV12-4, with D perhaps TRBD1 (5 bases). Trimming took 4 bases from V and 0 from J, leaving 13 bases between them. The CDR3 runs to 15 residues. The CDR3 sequence is CASSSRTSSSYEQYF. For the CDR3, the DNA is TGTGCCAGCAGTTCCCGGACATCCAGCTCCTACGAGCAGTACTTC.

In its sample, this clonotype was seen a few times. The V and J genes are TRBV3-1 and TRBJ2-7; 7 nucleotides line up with TRBD1. CDR3 size: 14 residues. The germline CDR1 and CDR2 sequences are LGHDT and YNNKEL (reference sequence). Germline trimming cut 0 bases from V and 12 bases from J; bases unmatched to any gene: 11. The CDR3 DNA follows: TGTGCCAGCAGCCAAGATGGGAAACAGGGGCGGCTGTACTTC. Its protein is CASSQDGKQGRLYF.

V is TRBV27 and J is TRBJ2-7, with 8 bases fitting TRBD1. J gave up 3 bases and V 1 base, and 8 bases lay outside the gene matches. CDR3 length: 16 amino acids. Looked up from germline, CDR1 is MNHEY and CDR2 is SMNVEV (reference sequence). The CDR3 sequence: CASSLFSQGAYYEQYF. DNA for the CDR3: TGTGCCAGCAGTTTATTTTCCCAGGGGGCTTACTACGAGCAGTACTTC.

The chain recombines TRBV4-1 with TRBJ1-2; D is unresolved. Germline CDR1 reads MGHRA; CDR2 reads YSYEKL. The CDR3 sequence is 15 residues long. V dropped 2 bases and J dropped 5 bases, with 15 bases sitting between them. The DNA for the CDR3 is TGCGCCAGCAGCCAACCTTCCGCGGACGGTTATGGCTACACCTTC. Protein sequence: CASSQPSADGYGYTF.

This clonotype was found a few times. The chain is built from TRBV27 and TRBJ2-7; no firm D call. The germline CDR1 and CDR2 sequences are MNHEY and SMNVEV (reference sequence). The CDR3 covers 15 residues. Trimming removed 0 bases from V and 2 bases from J, with 11 bases in between. The CDR3 region has the DNA TGTGCCAGCAGTTTATCGAGGCCAGGACCCTACGAGCAGTACTTC. It encodes CASSLSRPGPYEQYF.

The V gene is TRBV6-5, the J gene TRBJ2-2, with 8 bases aligning to TRBD1. Germline V CDR1 and CDR2: MNHEY, SVGAGI. With 4 bases clipped from V and 4 bases from J, the junction kept 8 bases outside the gene matches. The CDR3 extends over 16 amino acids. This CDR3 is CASSLTLQGVTGELFF. In nucleotides, the CDR3 is TGTGCCAGCAGTTTGACCCTACAGGGGGTCACCGGGGAGCTGTTTTTT.

The chain is built from TRBV12-3 or TRBV12-4 and TRBJ1-2, with a possible D match to TRBD1 (5 bases). Trimming removed 1 base from V and 6 bases from J, with 15 bases in between. This CDR3 contains 15 residues. CDR3 nucleotides: TGTGCCAGCAGTTTAGGTCGCAGGGTAACCCATGGCTACACCTTC. This translates into CASSLGRRVTHGYTF.

The gene calls are TRBV20-1 and TRBJ2-1; 15 nucleotides line up with TRBD2. In germline, CDR1 is DFQATT, CDR2 SNEGSKA (reference sequence). The V and J ends lost 5 bases and 7 bases, in that order; junction bases with no gene match: 9. CDR3 length: 16 residues. The CDR3: CSALGLAGGARNEQFF. In DNA form, the CDR3 reads TGCAGTGCTTTAGGACTAGCGGGAGGGGCTCGGAATGAGCAGTTCTTC.

The chain recombines TRBV12-3 or TRBV12-4 with TRBJ2-4, with 8 bases identical to TRBD2. The CDR3 consists of 13 residues. V dropped 6 bases and J dropped 8; count of bases not matched to a gene: 6. DNA of the CDR3: TGTGCCAGCAGAGGGACTAGTGTCGACATTCAGTACTTC. Residues: CASRGTSVDIQYF.

The chain has TRBV27 and TRBJ2-6; D might be TRBD1 (6 bases). The ends were cut back, 7 bases at V and 0 bases at J, with 13 bases in the middle. Germline values: CDR1 MNHEY, CDR2 SMNVEV (reference sequence). The CDR3 covers 16 residues. Written as DNA, the CDR3 is TGTGCCAGCACAGGGACACAGAGCTCTGGGGCCAACGTCCTGACTTTC. It yields the protein CASTGTQSSGANVLTF.